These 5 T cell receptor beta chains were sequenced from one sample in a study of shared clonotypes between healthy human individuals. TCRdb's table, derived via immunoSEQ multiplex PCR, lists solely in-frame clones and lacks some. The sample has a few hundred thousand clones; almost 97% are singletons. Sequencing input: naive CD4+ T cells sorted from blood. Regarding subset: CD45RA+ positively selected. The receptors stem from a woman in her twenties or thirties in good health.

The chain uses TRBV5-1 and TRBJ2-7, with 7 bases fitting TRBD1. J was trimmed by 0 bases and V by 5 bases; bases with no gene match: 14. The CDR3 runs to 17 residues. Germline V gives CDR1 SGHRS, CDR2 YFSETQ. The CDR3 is CASSWTTTGMSSYEQYF. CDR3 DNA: TGCGCCAGCAGTTGGACCACGACAGGGATGAGCTCCTACGAGCAGTACTTC.

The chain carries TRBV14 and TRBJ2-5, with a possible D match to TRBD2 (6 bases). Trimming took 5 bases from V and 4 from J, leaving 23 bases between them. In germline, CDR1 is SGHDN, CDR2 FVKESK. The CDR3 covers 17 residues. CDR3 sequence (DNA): TGTGCCAGCAGCTTTATCTCGGGACCGCGGGACCGAGAGACCCAGTACTTC. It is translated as CASSFISGPRDRETQYF.

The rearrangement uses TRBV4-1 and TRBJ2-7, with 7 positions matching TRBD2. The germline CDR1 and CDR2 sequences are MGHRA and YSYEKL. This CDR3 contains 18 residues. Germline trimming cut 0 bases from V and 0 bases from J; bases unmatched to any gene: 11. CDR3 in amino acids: CASSQDRNPGTISYEQYF. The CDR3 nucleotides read TGCGCCAGCAGCCAAGATAGGAATCCCGGGACTATCTCCTACGAGCAGTACTTC.

The CDR3 coding sequence is TGCGCCAGCAGCGCGCAGGGGACCAATAATTCACCCCTCCACTTT. It yields the protein CASSAQGTNNSPLHF. The gene calls are TRBV5-1 and TRBJ1-6; D possibly corresponds to TRBD1 (6 bases). Germline V gene data show CDR1 as SGHRS and CDR2 as YFSETQ. V was trimmed by 4 bases and J by 5 bases, leaving 13 bases between them. The length of the CDR3 is 15 residues.

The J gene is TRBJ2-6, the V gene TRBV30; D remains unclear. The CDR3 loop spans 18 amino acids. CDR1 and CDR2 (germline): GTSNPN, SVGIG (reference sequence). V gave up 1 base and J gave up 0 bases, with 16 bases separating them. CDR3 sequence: CAWSERWSWSSGANVLTF. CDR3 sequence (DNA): TGTGCCTGGAGTGAGCGATGGTCATGGAGCTCTGGGGCCAACGTCCTGACTTTC.